The rows below give T cell receptor beta chains drawn from one sample of a study of shared clonotypes between healthy human individuals. The protocol was immunoSEQ multiplex PCR, while the TCRdb copy is restricted to in-frame clones and leaves out a portion. The table includes 1.5 million to 2.5 million clones, about 95% detected once. Sequencing was done on a sample of naive CD8+ T cells sorted from blood. The receptors shown here come from a young man in good health. CDR3s include the opening cysteine and the closing phenylalanine or tryptophan. D genes are given only for firm matches.

CASSARLGFTEAFF,TRBJ1-1,TRBV7-9,.
CASSGTGTIYEQYF,TRBJ2-7,TRBV2,.
CASSLRGLAPDTQYF,TRBJ2-3,TRBV5-4,TRBD2
CASSQDRALEAFF,TRBJ1-1,TRBV4-1,.
CASSSDAGGGETQYF,TRBJ2-5,TRBV7-2,TRBD2
CASSVVCRVGGVRPQETQYF,TRBJ2-5,TRBV9,.
CASSLTGAGTQYF,TRBJ2-3,TRBV27,.
CASSKTLADPAYNSPLHF,TRBJ1-6,TRBV19,.
CASSQDRSGELFF,TRBJ2-2,TRBV4-3,.
CATSPSPHFRIGSTDTQYF,TRBJ2-3,TRBV15,.
CASSQTSGALDEQYF,TRBJ2-7,TRBV4-2,TRBD2
CAWSPGGEENTIYF,TRBJ1-3,TRBV30,.
CASSLGAGQETQYF,TRBJ2-5,TRBV7-7,.
CASSLTGQGAWETQYF,TRBJ2-5,TRBV11-2,TRBD1
CASSYGAYNEQFF,TRBJ2-1,TRBV11-2,.
CAWSALGSSGNTIYF,TRBJ1-3,TRBV30,.
CASSPFGSGGYEQYF,TRBJ2-7,TRBV5-6,.
CASSVSGQGSNEQFF,TRBJ2-1,TRBV9,TRBD1
CATGLAGIDTQYF,TRBJ2-3,TRBV6-5,TRBD2
CASSLALGGDQPQHF,TRBJ1-5,TRBV5-6,.
CASSYSSEGHQHF,TRBJ1-5,TRBV6-5,.
CASSLAASGDYNEQFF,TRBJ2-1,TRBV5-1,TRBD2
CASSLRTRDVQGASGELFF,TRBJ2-2,TRBV28,TRBD1
CASSLTGRDGYTF,TRBJ1-2,TRBV27,TRBD1
CASSFIKQGKGYEQYF,TRBJ2-7,TRBV7-2,.
CASSQESPGPYEQYF,TRBJ2-7,TRBV4-1,.
CASTLGGQDTQYF,TRBJ2-3,TRBV28,.
CASSLDREAFF,TRBJ1-1,TRBV7-9,.
CASSGADRTYEQYF,TRBJ2-7,TRBV5-4,TRBD1
CSVAPPSSSGVPDYNEQFF,TRBJ2-1,TRBV29-1,TRBD2
CASSPSSGPLVYEQYF,TRBJ2-7,TRBV27,.
CASSQIPGLNSPLHF,TRBJ1-6,TRBV6-5,.
CASSETLSSYEQYF,TRBJ2-7,TRBV6-1,.
CASSTGQNANTGELFF,TRBJ2-2,TRBV5-1,.
CASSLDLSRTDTQYF,TRBJ2-3,TRBV27,.
CASSQGTKQDTQYF,TRBJ2-3,TRBV23-1,TRBD2
CASTLRDRVSYEQYF,TRBJ2-7,TRBV11-2,TRBD1
CATSRRGAGYEQYF,TRBJ2-7,TRBV15,.
CASSLGGVATRTDTQYF,TRBJ2-3,TRBV5-1,.
CASKSGFSSYNEQFF,TRBJ2-1,TRBV27,.
CASSVEGRDTDTQYF,TRBJ2-3,TRBV9,.
CASSGSVRDSGNTIYF,TRBJ1-3,TRBV7-9,.
CASSLRDSDQPQHF,TRBJ1-5,TRBV7-8,TRBD1
CASSSPQGRGFYGYTF,TRBJ1-2,TRBV5-6,.
CASSEAGLSYEQYF,TRBJ2-7,TRBV10-2,TRBD2
CASSQDRVYEQYF,TRBJ2-7,TRBV11-2,TRBD1
CASSLALRDFTTDTQYF,TRBJ2-3,TRBV7-2,.